Sequencing of this T cell receptor (beta chain) was carried out in a study of cytomegalovirus exposure and HLA in healthy donors. Study-wide results and caveats: Most TCR sequences proved rare, with some public TCRs found in many donors.

Some clones are missing from TCRdb's copy, which holds only in-frame ones; the method was immunoSEQ multiplex PCR. The data show 250,000 or so clones, 80% to 90% seen once. V was clipped by 0 bases and J by 6 bases, with 15 bases between them. The CDR3 is made up of 15 amino acids. Looked up from germline, CDR1 is SGHKS and CDR2 is YYEKEE (reference sequence). This clone was observed a single time. Its antigen is currently unknown. The rearrangement uses TRBV5-5 and TRBJ2-5; D may be TRBD1 (5 bases). The sequencing input was PBMCs. The source is a man aged 18 to 35 in good health and CMV-seronegative. CDR3 nucleotides: TGTGCCAGCAGCTTGGTGGAACTTCAGGGTCAGACCCAGTACTTC. This sequence encodes CASSLVELQGQTQYF.